What follows are 12 T cell receptor beta chains derived from one specimen sequenced in a study of technical replicates of blood from several donors. Sequencing used immunoSEQ multiplex PCR; TCRdb keeps in-frame clones, though not all of them. The table has about 84,000 clones, 93% seen once. Sequencing input: T cells isolated from PBMCs. These receptor sequences come from a human donor in good health.

This clone was picked up one time. The gene calls are TRBV29-1 and TRBJ1-4, with unresolved D. Germline V gene data show CDR1 as SQVTM and CDR2 as ANQGSEA. The germline V and J ends were trimmed by 7 bases and 4 bases, with 10 bases remaining between them. The CDR3 totals 12 residues. The CDR3 loop reads CSGGVGNEKLFF. As DNA, the CDR3 is TGCAGCGGGGGAGTTGGTAATGAAAAACTGTTTTTT.

The chain employs TRBV25-1 and TRBJ1-2; 9 nucleotides line up with TRBD1. The CDR3 runs to 13 residues. J gave up 12 bases and V 1 base, and 6 bases lay outside the gene matches. Germline V CDR1 and CDR2: MGHDK, SYGVNS. Here the CDR3 reads CASSELLTGGHTF. The CDR3 coding sequence is TGTGCCAGCAGTGAATTATTGACAGGGGGTCACACCTTC.

This chain uses TRBV5-6 with TRBJ2-5; 7 bases fit TRBD1. The CDR3 is 14 amino acids. Germline values: CDR1 SGHDT, CDR2 YYEEEE. The V and J ends lost 5 bases and 2 bases, in that order; junction bases with no gene match: 6. CDR3 residues: CASSRDRIQETQYF. Here the CDR3 DNA reads TGTGCCAGCAGTCGGGACAGAATACAAGAGACCCAGTACTTC.

The chain links TRBV6-1 to TRBJ1-2; TRBD1 matches 7 bases. V dropped 5 bases and J dropped 2; count of bases not matched to a gene: 2. CDR1 MNHNS and CDR2 SASEGT come from the germline V gene. This CDR3 spans 13 amino acids. The chain's CDR3 is CASSRDSNYGYTF. CDR3 in DNA: TGTGCCAGCAGTAGGGACAGCAACTATGGCTACACCTTC.

The chain combines TRBV7-9 with TRBJ1-5, with 8 bases that match TRBD1. The V and J ends lost 6 bases and 4 bases, in that order; junction bases with no gene match: 8. Per the germline V gene, CDR1 is SEHNR and CDR2 is FQNEAQ (reference sequence). The CDR3 is made up of 15 amino acids. The CDR3 sequence is CASSSWTGRNQPQHF. The CDR3 region has the DNA TGTGCCAGCAGTTCCTGGACAGGGCGGAATCAGCCCCAGCATTTT.

This rearrangement joins TRBV28 to TRBJ2-7; D gene uncertain. The germline V gene has CDR1 MDHEN and CDR2 SYDVKM. Trimming removed 2 bases from V and 0 bases from J, with 11 bases in between. CDR3 size: 15 residues. The CDR3 nucleotides read TGTGCCAGCAGTTTAGGCCAGGTCAACTCCTACGAGCAGTACTTC. Residues: CASSLGQVNSYEQYF.

CDR3 region: CASSKGLAGVEQFF. The CDR3 nucleotides are TGTGCCAGCAGTAAGGGACTAGCGGGAGTTGAGCAGTTCTTC. This rearrangement joins TRBV6-6 to TRBJ2-1, with 14 positions matching TRBD2. With 5 bases clipped from V and 9 bases from J, the junction kept 3 bases outside the gene matches. Germline V gene data show CDR1 as MNHNY and CDR2 as SVGAGI (reference sequence). This CDR3 has 14 residues.

The chain carries TRBV5-4 and TRBJ1-4; TRBD1 matches 9 bases. The CDR3 totals 16 residues. V shed 4 bases, J shed 2 bases, and the junction held 6 bases outside the gene matches. The germline gives CDR1 SGHNT, CDR2 YYREEE (reference sequence). CDR3 nucleotides: TGTGCCAGCAGCCTCACAGGGGGCGGCACTAATGAAAAACTGTTTTTT. It codes for CASSLTGGGTNEKLFF.

This sequence joins TRBV6-1 and TRBJ1-6; tentatively, D is TRBD1 (6 bases). The CDR3 totals 16 residues. Germline CDR1 MNHNS, CDR2 SASEGT. V was trimmed by 4 bases and J by 6 bases, leaving 16 bases between them. The CDR3 DNA sequence: TGTGCCAGCAGTGCCAGAACAGGGATCGGTAATTCACCCCTCCACTTT. It translates to CASSARTGIGNSPLHF.

The chain employs TRBV4-1 and TRBJ1-2; 8 bases match TRBD1. V lost 6 bases, J lost 1 base, and 13 bases stayed unmatched. In germline, CDR1 is MGHRA, CDR2 YSYEKL. The CDR3 is 17 amino acids. CDR3 residues: CASRPPQGAGHNYGYTF. CDR3 DNA: TGCGCCAGCAGGCCCCCCCAGGGGGCCGGACATAACTATGGCTACACCTTC.

The CDR3, as DNA: TGCGCCAGCGGCCTCAGACAGGCGACTAACTATGGCTACACCTTC. This gives the protein CASGLRQATNYGYTF. The genes are TRBV23-1 and TRBJ1-2, with a tentative D call TRBD1 (6 bases). TRBV23-1 is an ORF, and what it does is uncertain. The V gene lost 8 bases and the J gene lost 0 bases, with 16 bases spanning the gap. The CDR3 covers 15 residues.

This clone was counted once. This CDR3 fails to terminate in the conserved phenylalanine or tryptophan, so it likely reflects a read error. It is unclear where the CDR3 begins or ends on the DNA, so no DNA is shown, and the CDR3 is as TCRdb lists it. The chain recombines TRBV6-4 with TRBJ2-7; the table's D call, TRBD1, has no DNA check behind it. Including both end residues, the CDR3 is 12 amino acids long. CDR1 MRHNA and CDR2 SNTAGT come from the germline V gene. CDR3 residues: CASSDCIGTGGL.